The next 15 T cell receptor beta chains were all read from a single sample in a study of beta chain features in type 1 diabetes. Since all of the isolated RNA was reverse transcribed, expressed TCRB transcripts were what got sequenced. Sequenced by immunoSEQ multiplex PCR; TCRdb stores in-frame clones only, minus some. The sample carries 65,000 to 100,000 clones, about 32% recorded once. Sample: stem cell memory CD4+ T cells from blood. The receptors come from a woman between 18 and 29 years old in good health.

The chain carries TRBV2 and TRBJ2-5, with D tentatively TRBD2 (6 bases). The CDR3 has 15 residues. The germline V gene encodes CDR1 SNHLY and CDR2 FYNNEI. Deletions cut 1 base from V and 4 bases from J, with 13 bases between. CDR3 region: CASSEGVGGLETQYF. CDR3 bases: TGTGCCAGCAGTGAAGGTGTTGGGGGACTAGAGACCCAGTACTTC.

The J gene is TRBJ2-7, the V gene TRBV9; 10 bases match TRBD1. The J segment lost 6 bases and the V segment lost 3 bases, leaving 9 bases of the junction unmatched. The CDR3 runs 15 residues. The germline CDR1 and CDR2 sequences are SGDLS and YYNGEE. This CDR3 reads CASSGQTGGSFEQYF. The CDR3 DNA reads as TGTGCCAGCAGCGGACAGACAGGGGGCTCTTTCGAGCAGTACTTC.

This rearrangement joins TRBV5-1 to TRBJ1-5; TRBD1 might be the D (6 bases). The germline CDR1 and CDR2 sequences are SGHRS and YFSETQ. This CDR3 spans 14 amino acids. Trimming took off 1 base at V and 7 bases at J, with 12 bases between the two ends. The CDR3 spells CASSLSQGGQPQHF. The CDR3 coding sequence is TGCGCCAGCAGCTTGTCACAGGGAGGGCAGCCCCAGCATTTT.

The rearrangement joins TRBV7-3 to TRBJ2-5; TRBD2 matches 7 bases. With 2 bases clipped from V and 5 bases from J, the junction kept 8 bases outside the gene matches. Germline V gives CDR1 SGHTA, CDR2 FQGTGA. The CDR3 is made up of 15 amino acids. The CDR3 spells CASSLFASGVETQYF. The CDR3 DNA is TGTGCCAGCAGCTTATTTGCTAGCGGTGTTGAGACCCAGTACTTC.

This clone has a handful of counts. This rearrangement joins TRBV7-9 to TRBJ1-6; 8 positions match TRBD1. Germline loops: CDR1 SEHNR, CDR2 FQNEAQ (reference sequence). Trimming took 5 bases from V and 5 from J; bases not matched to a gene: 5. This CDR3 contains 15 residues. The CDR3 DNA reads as TGTGCCAGCAGCACAGGACAGGGAGATAATTCACCCCTCCACTTT. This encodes CASSTGQGDNSPLHF.

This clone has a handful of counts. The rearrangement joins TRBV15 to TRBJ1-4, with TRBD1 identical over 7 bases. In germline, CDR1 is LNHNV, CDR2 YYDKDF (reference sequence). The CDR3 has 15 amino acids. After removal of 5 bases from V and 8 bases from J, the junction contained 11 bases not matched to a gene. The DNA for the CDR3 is TGTGCCACCAGCCCCCGACAGGGTAGGGGGGAAAAACTGTTTTTT. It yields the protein CATSPRQGRGEKLFF.

The CDR3 nucleotides are TGTGCCAGCACCACGGGGGGGGCGGGGCCGTGGGTGGCCCAGTACTTC. It specifies CASTTGGAGPWVAQYF. The rearrangement joins TRBV11-2 to TRBJ2-5; 8 bases line up with TRBD2. The junction had 19 bases not matched to a gene; V was cut back by 7 bases and J by 9 bases. This CDR3 region has 16 residues. Germline V gene data show CDR1 as SGHAT and CDR2 as FQNNGV.

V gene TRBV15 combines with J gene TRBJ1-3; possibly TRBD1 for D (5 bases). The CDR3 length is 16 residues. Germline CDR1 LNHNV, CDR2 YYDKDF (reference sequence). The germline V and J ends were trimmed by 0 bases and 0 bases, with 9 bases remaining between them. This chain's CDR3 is CATSRDRANSGNTIYF. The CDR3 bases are TGTGCCACCAGCAGAGACAGGGCGAACTCTGGAAACACCATATATTTT.

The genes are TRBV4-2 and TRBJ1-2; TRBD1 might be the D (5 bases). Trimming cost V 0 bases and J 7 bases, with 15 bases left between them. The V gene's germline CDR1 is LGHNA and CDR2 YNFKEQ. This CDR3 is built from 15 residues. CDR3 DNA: TGTGCCAGCAGCCAAGAAGGGAGGGGTTCGGGTGGCTACACCTTC. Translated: CASSQEGRGSGGYTF.

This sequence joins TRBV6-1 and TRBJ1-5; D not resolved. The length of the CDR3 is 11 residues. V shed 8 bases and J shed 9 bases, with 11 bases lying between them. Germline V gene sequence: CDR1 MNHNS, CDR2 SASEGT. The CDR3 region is CASSLFRPQHF. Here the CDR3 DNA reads TGTGCCAGCTCTCTCTTCCGGCCCCAGCATTTT.

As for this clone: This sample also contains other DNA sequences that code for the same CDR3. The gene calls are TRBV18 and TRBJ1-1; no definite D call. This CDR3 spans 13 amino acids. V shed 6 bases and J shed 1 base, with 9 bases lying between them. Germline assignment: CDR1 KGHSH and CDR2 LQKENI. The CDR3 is CASSGGENTEAFF. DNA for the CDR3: TGTGCCAGCTCCGGCGGCGAGAACACTGAAGCTTTCTTT.

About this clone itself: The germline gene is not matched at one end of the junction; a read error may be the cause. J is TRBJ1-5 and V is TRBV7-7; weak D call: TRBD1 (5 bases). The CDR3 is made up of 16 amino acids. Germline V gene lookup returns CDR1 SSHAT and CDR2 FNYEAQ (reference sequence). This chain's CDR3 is CASSLNRLDSNQPQHF. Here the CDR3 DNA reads TGTGCTAGCAGCTTAAACAGGCTTGATAGCAATCAGCCCCAGCATTTT.

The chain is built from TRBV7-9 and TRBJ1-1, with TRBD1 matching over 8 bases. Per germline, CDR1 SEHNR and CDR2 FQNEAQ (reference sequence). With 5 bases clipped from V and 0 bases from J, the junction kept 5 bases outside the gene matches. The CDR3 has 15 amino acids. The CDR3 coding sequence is TGTGCCAGCAGCCTCATGGGACAGGTGAACACTGAAGCTTTCTTT. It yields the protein CASSLMGQVNTEAFF.

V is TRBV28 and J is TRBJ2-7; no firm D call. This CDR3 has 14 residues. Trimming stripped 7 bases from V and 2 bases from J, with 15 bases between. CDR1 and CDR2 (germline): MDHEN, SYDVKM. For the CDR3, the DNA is TGTGCCAGCATCCTGCGGCCCGGTCCCTACGAGCAGTACTTC. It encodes CASILRPGPYEQYF.

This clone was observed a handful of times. The CDR3 reads CASSDSSAGAYGYTF. CDR3 DNA sequence: TGTGCCAGCAGTGATTCTTCTGCAGGGGCCTATGGCTACACCTTC. V and J are TRBV2 and TRBJ1-2, with a tentative D call TRBD1 (6 bases). Trimming pared 3 bases from V and 4 bases from J, leaving 15 bases between. The CDR3 length is 15 residues. CDR1 SNHLY and CDR2 FYNNEI come from the germline V gene.